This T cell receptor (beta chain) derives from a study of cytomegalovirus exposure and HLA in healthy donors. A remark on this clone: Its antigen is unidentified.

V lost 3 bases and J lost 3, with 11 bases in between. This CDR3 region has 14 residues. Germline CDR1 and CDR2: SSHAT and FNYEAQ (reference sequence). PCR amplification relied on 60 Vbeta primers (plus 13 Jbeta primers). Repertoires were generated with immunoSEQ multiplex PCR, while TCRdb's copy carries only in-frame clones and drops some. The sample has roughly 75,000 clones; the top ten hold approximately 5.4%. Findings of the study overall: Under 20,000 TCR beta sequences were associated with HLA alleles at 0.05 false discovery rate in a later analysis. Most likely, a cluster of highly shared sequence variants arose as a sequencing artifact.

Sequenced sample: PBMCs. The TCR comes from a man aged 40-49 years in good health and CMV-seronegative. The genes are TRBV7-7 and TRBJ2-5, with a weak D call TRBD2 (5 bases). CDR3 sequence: CASSLSGLEETQYF. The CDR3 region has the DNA TGTGCCAGCAGCTTGTCCGGACTCGAAGAGACCCAGTACTTC.